The source of this T cell receptor beta chain is a study of cytomegalovirus exposure and HLA in healthy donors. 13 Jbeta primers and 60 Vbeta primers were used for the PCR. Libraries were prepared by immunoSEQ multiplex PCR; TCRdb keeps only in-frame clonotypes and omits some of them. The ten most abundant clones cover around 1.6% of a sample with 74,000 or so clones. The sample comprised PBMCs. This receptor was taken from a woman aged 55-69 years in good health and CMV-seronegative.

This chain's CDR3 is CASRGGLAGDYEQYF. In nucleotides, the CDR3 is TGTGCCAGCAGGGGCGGACTAGCGGGAGACTACGAGCAGTACTTC. The chain recombines TRBV6-5 with TRBJ2-7; the match to TRBD2 covers 13 bases. Trimming removed 6 bases from V and 3 bases from J; junction bases left unmatched: 5. The CDR3 is 15 amino acids. The germline V gene has CDR1 MNHEY and CDR2 SVGAGI.